Listed below are T cell receptor beta chains from one sample, sequenced in a study of spatial heterogeneity in lung cancer. TCRdb redid the calling of the 5' RACE reads with MiXCR, one entry per CDR3 protein. The data contain 20,000 to 25,000 distinct CDR3 sequences, approximately 6.5% of them singletons. Sequencing used lung tumor tissue, obtained at surgery. Source of these receptors: a male donor with early-stage non-small cell lung cancer. The CDR3 runs from the conserved cysteine through the conserved F or W. D genes are given only for firm matches. Where a row states a size, it is once, few, many or the class of an expanded clone; other rows omit it.

D gene: NA; clone size: NA; CDR3 length: 13; J gene: TRBJ2-7; V gene: TRBV28; CDR3 DNA: TGTGCCAGCAGTTTGGGTGTAGGCTACGAGCAGTACTTC; CDR3 protein: CASSLGVGYEQYF
D gene: TRBD1; clone size: NA; CDR3 length: 17; J gene: TRBJ2-1; V gene: TRBV5-6; CDR3 DNA: TGTGCCAGCAGCGGATACCGGGACAGGGGATACTACAATGAGCAGTTCTTC; CDR3 protein: CASSGYRDRGYYNEQFF
D gene: NA; clone size: medium-sized; CDR3 length: 13; J gene: TRBJ2-7; V gene: TRBV5-1; CDR3 DNA: TGCGCCAGCAGCTTGTGGACACGCTACGAGCAGTACTTC; CDR3 protein: CASSLWTRYEQYF
D gene: TRBD1; clone size: few; CDR3 length: 16; J gene: TRBJ1-5; V gene: TRBV6-6; CDR3 DNA: TGTGCCAGCAGTACGGGACAGGGAATTAGCAATCAGCCCCAGCATTTT; CDR3 protein: CASSTGQGISNQPQHF
D gene: NA; clone size: many; CDR3 length: 13; J gene: TRBJ1-2; V gene: TRBV7-2; CDR3 DNA: TGTGCCAGCAGCTTTCTGGAGAACTATGGCTACACCTTC; CDR3 protein: CASSFLENYGYTF
D gene: TRBD2; clone size: many; CDR3 length: 17; J gene: TRBJ2-2; V gene: TRBV27; CDR3 DNA: TGTGCCAGCAGTTTATCTCGGACTAGCGAGAGCACCGGGGAGCTGTTTTTT; CDR3 protein: CASSLSRTSESTGELFF
D gene: TRBD2; clone size: many; CDR3 length: 15; J gene: TRBJ2-1; V gene: TRBV7-2; CDR3 DNA: TGTGCCAGCACCCCGCGTGGGGAGGGCCGGAATGAGCAGTTCTTC; CDR3 protein: CASTPRGEGRNEQFF
D gene: TRBD1; clone size: many; CDR3 length: 16; J gene: TRBJ1-2; V gene: TRBV5-1; CDR3 DNA: TGCGCCAGCAGCTTGCCCGTAGCAGGGGGCGGTGATGGCTACACCTTC; CDR3 protein: CASSLPVAGGGDGYTF
D gene: TRBD1; clone size: many; CDR3 length: 18; J gene: TRBJ2-2; V gene: TRBV6-5; CDR3 DNA: TGTGCCAGCAGTCACAGGGGGCTATTATTCCTGAACACCGGGGAGCTGTTTTTT; CDR3 protein: CASSHRGLLFLNTGELFF
D gene: NA; clone size: NA; CDR3 length: 13; J gene: TRBJ2-3; V gene: TRBV16; CDR3 DNA: TGTGCCAGCAGCCAACAATTCGGAGATACGCAGTATTTT; CDR3 protein: CASSQQFGDTQYF
D gene: TRBD2; clone size: many; CDR3 length: 16; J gene: TRBJ2-3; V gene: TRBV5-1; CDR3 DNA: TGCGCCAGCAGCTTGGGGCCGGGACTAGCGGCAGATACGCAGTATTTT; CDR3 protein: CASSLGPGLAADTQYF
D gene: NA; clone size: many; CDR3 length: 14; J gene: TRBJ2-3; V gene: TRBV29-1; CDR3 DNA: TGCAGCGTTGAAGATCTGCAGCCTACAGATACGCAGTATTTT; CDR3 protein: CSVEDLQPTDTQYF
D gene: NA; clone size: many; CDR3 length: 13; J gene: TRBJ1-1; V gene: TRBV7-3; CDR3 DNA: TGTGCCAGCAGCTCTCAGCTAGACCAAGAAGCTTTCTTT; CDR3 protein: CASSSQLDQEAFF
D gene: NA; clone size: few; CDR3 length: 16; J gene: TRBJ1-5; V gene: TRBV19; CDR3 DNA: TGTGCCAGTAGTAACCCCCTCGCAGTCTTTCATCAGCCCCAGCATTTT; CDR3 protein: CASSNPLAVFHQPQHF
D gene: NA; clone size: many; CDR3 length: 14; J gene: TRBJ2-1; V gene: TRBV4-3; CDR3 DNA: TGCGCCAGCAGCCAAGATTTGGGGGGCAGGGAGCAGTTCTTC; CDR3 protein: CASSQDLGGREQFF
D gene: NA; clone size: few; CDR3 length: 15; J gene: TRBJ2-1; V gene: TRBV7-9; CDR3 DNA: TGTGCCAGCAGCCCTCCCGGGGGTCCCTACAATGAGCAGTTCTTC; CDR3 protein: CASSPPGGPYNEQFF
D gene: NA; clone size: few; CDR3 length: 15; J gene: TRBJ1-1; V gene: TRBV7-8; CDR3 DNA: TGTGCCAGCAGGCGGACGAGGCTCCCGAGGACTGAAGCTTTCTTT; CDR3 protein: CASRRTRLPRTEAFF
D gene: NA; clone size: large; CDR3 length: 14; J gene: TRBJ1-5; V gene: TRBV13; CDR3 DNA: TGTGCCAGCAGCTCGCGACTTAATAATCAGCCCCAGCATTTT; CDR3 protein: CASSSRLNNQPQHF
D gene: NA; clone size: many; CDR3 length: 12; J gene: TRBJ2-1; V gene: TRBV7-2; CDR3 DNA: TGTGCCAGCAGCGCGTACTACAATGAGCAGTTCTTC; CDR3 protein: CASSAYYNEQFF
D gene: NA; clone size: many; CDR3 length: 12; J gene: TRBJ2-3; V gene: TRBV24-1; CDR3 DNA: TGTGCCACCAGTGACTGGATGGATACGCAGTATTTT; CDR3 protein: CATSDWMDTQYF
D gene: NA; clone size: few; CDR3 length: 12; J gene: TRBJ2-1; V gene: TRBV12-3/TRBV12-4; CDR3 DNA: TGTGCCAGCAGGGGAGGCTACAATGAGCAGTTCTTC; CDR3 protein: CASRGGYNEQFF
D gene: NA; clone size: medium-sized; CDR3 length: 13; J gene: TRBJ2-2; V gene: TRBV6-5; CDR3 DNA: TGTGCCAGCAGTGGACTGAACACCGGGGAGCTGTTTTTT; CDR3 protein: CASSGLNTGELFF
D gene: TRBD2; clone size: many; CDR3 length: 16; J gene: TRBJ2-3; V gene: TRBV7-8; CDR3 DNA: TGTGCCAGCAGCCCTACGAGGGCGGGGGGGCCAGATACGCAGTATTTT; CDR3 protein: CASSPTRAGGPDTQYF
D gene: NA; clone size: many; CDR3 length: 12; J gene: TRBJ1-2; V gene: TRBV5-1; CDR3 DNA: TGCGCCAGCAGCTTGGATGGTAAAGGCTACACCTTC; CDR3 protein: CASSLDGKGYTF
D gene: NA; clone size: NA; CDR3 length: 15; J gene: TRBJ2-2; V gene: TRBV9; CDR3 DNA: TGTGCCAGCAGCGTAGTCGGGGCGAACACCGGGGAGCTGTTTTTT; CDR3 protein: CASSVVGANTGELFF
D gene: NA; clone size: medium-sized; CDR3 length: 12; J gene: TRBJ2-5; V gene: TRBV20-1; CDR3 DNA: TGCAGTGCGAGTCGGTCCGACGAGACCCAGTACTTC; CDR3 protein: CSASRSDETQYF
D gene: TRBD2; clone size: NA; CDR3 length: 17; J gene: TRBJ2-7; V gene: TRBV6-1; CDR3 DNA: TGTGCCAGCAGTCGGAAGACTAGCGGGGGGGTGGTCTACGAGCAGTACTTC; CDR3 protein: CASSRKTSGGVVYEQYF
D gene: NA; clone size: many; CDR3 length: 13; J gene: TRBJ1-1; V gene: TRBV29-1; CDR3 DNA: TGCAGCGTTACCTACAGGGTGAACACTGAAGCTTTCTTT; CDR3 protein: CSVTYRVNTEAFF
D gene: NA; clone size: many; CDR3 length: 14; J gene: TRBJ2-3; V gene: TRBV28; CDR3 DNA: TGTGCCAGCAGTCTAGGCACATACACAGATACGCAGTATTTT; CDR3 protein: CASSLGTYTDTQYF
D gene: TRBD2; clone size: few; CDR3 length: 15; J gene: TRBJ2-2; V gene: TRBV6-2/TRBV6-3; CDR3 DNA: TGTGCCAGCCGACGTAGCGGGGGGCGGACCGGGGAGCTGTTTTTT; CDR3 protein: CASRRSGGRTGELFF
D gene: NA; clone size: many; CDR3 length: 14; J gene: TRBJ2-5; V gene: TRBV7-8; CDR3 DNA: TGTGCCAGCAGCTTAAGGAGTGGGGGGGAGACCCAGTACTTC; CDR3 protein: CASSLRSGGETQYF
D gene: NA; clone size: NA; CDR3 length: 14; J gene: TRBJ1-3; V gene: TRBV7-9; CDR3 DNA: TGTGCCAGCAGCTTCAGAGACTCTGGAAACACCATATATTTT; CDR3 protein: CASSFRDSGNTIYF
D gene: NA; clone size: many; CDR3 length: 14; J gene: TRBJ1-1; V gene: TRBV6-2/TRBV6-3; CDR3 DNA: TGTGCCAGCAGTTCGGGACTCTGGAACACTGAAGCTTTCTTT; CDR3 protein: CASSSGLWNTEAFF
D gene: NA; clone size: NA; CDR3 length: 13; J gene: TRBJ2-7; V gene: TRBV4-2; CDR3 DNA: TGTGCCAGCAGCCAAGTAACGGAAGGGGAGCAGTACTTC; CDR3 protein: CASSQVTEGEQYF
D gene: NA; clone size: many; CDR3 length: 12; J gene: TRBJ1-1; V gene: TRBV20-1; CDR3 DNA: TGCAGTGCTAGCCGATTGGACAGTGAAGCTTTCTTT; CDR3 protein: CSASRLDSEAFF
D gene: TRBD1; clone size: many; CDR3 length: 15; J gene: TRBJ2-7; V gene: TRBV5-1; CDR3 DNA: TGCGCCAGCAGCGGAAGGGGACAGGGGGCTGGGGAGCAGTACTTC; CDR3 protein: CASSGRGQGAGEQYF
D gene: NA; clone size: many; CDR3 length: 15; J gene: TRBJ2-3; V gene: TRBV5-6; CDR3 DNA: TGTGCCAGCAGCTTGGAAGGGGTGGGCACAGATACGCAGTATTTT; CDR3 protein: CASSLEGVGTDTQYF
D gene: TRBD2; clone size: many; CDR3 length: 17; J gene: TRBJ2-3; V gene: TRBV7-9; CDR3 DNA: TGTGCCAGCAGCTTAGGGTCGGCGGGGGGCCGCACAGATACGCAGTATTTT; CDR3 protein: CASSLGSAGGRTDTQYF
D gene: TRBD1; clone size: many; CDR3 length: 14; J gene: TRBJ2-7; V gene: TRBV25-1; CDR3 DNA: TGTGCCAGCAGTGCGATTGACAGGGAACGCGAGCAGTACTTC; CDR3 protein: CASSAIDREREQYF
D gene: TRBD1; clone size: many; CDR3 length: 17; J gene: TRBJ2-6; V gene: TRBV10-3; CDR3 DNA: TGTGCCATCAGGCATACAGGGGCGGTCTCTGGGGCCAACGTCCTGACTTTC; CDR3 protein: CAIRHTGAVSGANVLTF
D gene: NA; clone size: many; CDR3 length: 13; J gene: TRBJ1-3; V gene: TRBV2; CDR3 DNA: TGTGCCAGCAGTGTCTACACTGGAAACACCATATATTTT; CDR3 protein: CASSVYTGNTIYF
D gene: NA; clone size: medium-sized; CDR3 length: 15; J gene: TRBJ1-1; V gene: TRBV28; CDR3 DNA: TGTGCCAGCAGCTCTTCGTCGGGGACTGAGGGGGAAGCTTTCTTT; CDR3 protein: CASSSSSGTEGEAFF
D gene: NA; clone size: few; CDR3 length: 14; J gene: TRBJ1-2; V gene: TRBV30; CDR3 DNA: TGTGCCTGGAGGGGGGCAGGGGATAACTATGGCTACACCTTC; CDR3 protein: CAWRGAGDNYGYTF
D gene: NA; clone size: medium-sized; CDR3 length: 15; J gene: TRBJ2-1; V gene: TRBV7-8; CDR3 DNA: TGTGCCAGCAGCTTAGCGAGGGGGAGGGCTAGTGAGCAGTTCTTC; CDR3 protein: CASSLARGRASEQFF
D gene: NA; clone size: many; CDR3 length: 12; J gene: TRBJ2-2; V gene: TRBV28; CDR3 DNA: TGTGCCAGCAGGGCGAACACCGGGGAGCTGTTTTTT; CDR3 protein: CASRANTGELFF
D gene: NA; clone size: NA; CDR3 length: 14; J gene: TRBJ2-5; V gene: TRBV5-1; CDR3 DNA: TGCGCCAGCAGCATCGGGACACCTGGGGAGACCCAGTACTTC; CDR3 protein: CASSIGTPGETQYF